Listed here are 26 T cell receptor beta chains from one sample, sequenced in a study of cytomegalovirus exposure and HLA in healthy donors. PCR used 60 Vbeta primers and 13 Jbeta primers. Only in-frame clones appear in the TCRdb table, and some are missing; sequencing was by immunoSEQ multiplex PCR. The table lists over 70,000 clones, roughly 72% of them singletons. The sample comprised PBMCs. The receptors were gathered from a man aged 25-45 years in good health and CMV-seropositive.

The chain recombines TRBV4-1 with TRBJ1-4; 8 bases fit TRBD1. Germline loops: CDR1 MGHRA, CDR2 YSYEKL. The CDR3 length is 18 residues. The J segment lost 3 bases and the V segment lost 1 base, leaving 10 bases of the junction unmatched. CDR3 region: CASSQGGTGGISNEKLFF. The CDR3, as DNA: TGCGCCAGCAGCCAAGGAGGTACAGGGGGAATATCTAATGAAAAACTGTTTTTT.

Regarding this clone: This specimen includes other DNA sequences encoding the same CDR3. V gene TRBV15 combines with J gene TRBJ2-5; D perhaps matches TRBD1 (5 bases). The CDR3 spans 13 residues. Germline CDR1 LNHNV, CDR2 YYDKDF (reference sequence). V was clipped by 1 base and J by 2 bases, with 5 bases between them. As DNA, the CDR3 is TGTGCCACCAGCAGAGGACAGCAAGAGACCCAGTACTTC. Its translation: CATSRGQQETQYF.

The chain uses TRBV5-1 and TRBJ2-5; 11 bases align to TRBD1. V dropped 2 bases and J dropped 4; count of bases not matched to a gene: 4. The CDR3 is made up of 15 amino acids. Germline V CDR1 and CDR2: SGHRS, YFSETQ. The CDR3 loop reads CASSLGTGGSETQYF. In DNA form, the CDR3 reads TGCGCCAGCAGCTTAGGGACAGGGGGATCAGAGACCCAGTACTTC. Combining the CDR3 with reference TRBV5-1 and TRBJ2-5 gives the whole variable domain KAGVTQTPRYLIKTRGQQVTLSCSPISGHRSVSWYQQTPGQGLQFLFEYFSETQRNKGNFPGRFSGRQFSNSRSEMNVSTLELGDSALYLCASSLGTGGSETQYFGPGTRLLVL.

V and J are TRBV5-1 and TRBJ2-3, with D perhaps TRBD1 (6 bases). This CDR3 spans 15 amino acids. Trimming shortened V by 0 bases and J by 0 bases, and 8 bases separated the two germline ends. CDR1 and CDR2 (germline): SGHRS, YFSETQ. CDR3 residues: CASSLAGVSTDTQYF. Written as DNA, the CDR3 is TGCGCCAGCAGCTTGGCAGGGGTTAGCACAGATACGCAGTATTTT.

The table lists this clone with a count of one. The chain combines TRBV2 with TRBJ2-1; 9 bases line up with TRBD1. The CDR3 length is 15 residues. The germline V gene encodes CDR1 SNHLY and CDR2 FYNNEI. V lost 0 bases, J lost 7 bases, and 4 bases stayed unmatched. In DNA form, the CDR3 reads TGTGCCAGCAGTGAAGCGACAGGGGGATTAAATGAGCAGTTCTTC. It is translated as CASSEATGGLNEQFF.

The rearrangement links TRBV12-5 to TRBJ2-1, with D hard to call. V lost 3 bases and J lost 6, with 15 bases in between. This CDR3 region has 15 residues. Germline-derived CDR1 and CDR2 are LGHNT and FRNRAP. CDR3 region: CASGLRSSVVNEQFF. The CDR3 nucleotides are TGTGCTAGTGGTTTAAGATCGAGCGTGGTCAATGAGCAGTTCTTC.

This chain connects TRBV19 to TRBJ2-1; tentatively, D is TRBD2 (6 bases). The CDR3 sequence is 12 residues long. Germline CDR1 LNHDA, CDR2 SQIVND (reference sequence). Trimming shortened V by 3 bases and J by 10 bases, and 10 bases separated the two germline ends. CDR3 coding DNA: TGTGCCAGTAGTATTGGGGGGATCGAGCAGTTCTTC. It translates to CASSIGGIEQFF.

This chain uses TRBV21-1 with TRBJ2-6; the listed D gene, TRBD1, was not tested against the DNA. TRBV21-1 constitutes a pseudogene. This CDR3 contains 18 residues. The CDR3 DNA is TGTGCCAGCAGCATCCCGGGACAGCACCTATCTGGGGCCAACGTCCTGACTTTC. It codes for CASSIPGQHLSGANVLTF.

The V gene is TRBV4-2, the J gene TRBJ1-1, with D unclear. The CDR3 covers 15 residues. The ends were cut back, 0 bases at V and 1 base at J, with 9 bases in the middle. Germline V gives CDR1 LGHNA, CDR2 YNFKEQ. CDR3 protein: CASSQDWWQNTEAFF. The CDR3 DNA is TGTGCCAGCAGCCAAGATTGGTGGCAGAACACTGAAGCTTTCTTT.

The V and J genes are TRBV6-5 and TRBJ2-7; 7 nucleotides line up with TRBD1. Per germline, CDR1 MNHEY and CDR2 SVGAGI. This CDR3 contains 14 residues. With V trimmed by 1 base and J by 2 bases, 2 bases remained unmatched. The CDR3 sequence is CASSYWDSPYEQYF. The CDR3 DNA sequence: TGTGCCAGCAGTTACTGGGACAGTCCCTACGAGCAGTACTTC.

This clone was seen just once. The chain carries TRBV5-1 and TRBJ2-1, with a possible D match to TRBD2 (6 bases). CDR1 is SGHRS and CDR2 is YFSETQ in the germline V gene. The V gene lost 4 bases and the J gene lost 10 bases, with 21 bases spanning the gap. The CDR3 spans 15 residues. CDR3 sequence reads: CASSEGGAPEGEQFF. CDR3 coding DNA: TGCGCCAGCAGCGAGGGCGGGGCCCCCGAAGGGGAGCAGTTCTTC.

This chain links TRBV6-5 with TRBJ2-2, with TRBD2 matching 7 bases. The CDR3 loop spans 15 amino acids. Germline CDR1 and CDR2: MNHEY and SVGAGI. V was clipped by 6 bases and J by 6 bases; unmatched bases: 10. The CDR3: CASRSGTTHAGELFF. CDR3 coding DNA: TGTGCCAGCAGGTCCGGGACTACCCACGCCGGGGAGCTGTTTTTT.

This sequence joins TRBV30 and TRBJ2-7, with TRBD1 identical over 7 bases. Germline CDR1 and CDR2: GTSNPN and SVGIG (reference sequence). The CDR3 has 15 residues. The V segment lost 4 bases and the J segment 0 bases; nucleotides outside the gene matches: 9. The CDR3 spells CAWKGHRGSSYEQYF. The DNA of the CDR3 is TGTGCCTGGAAGGGGCACAGGGGTAGCTCCTACGAGCAGTACTTC.

This chain connects TRBV7-3 to TRBJ1-1, with D perhaps matching TRBD1 (5 bases). The V end was cut by 5 bases, the J end by 1 base, with 14 bases between. Germline assignment: CDR1 SGHTA and CDR2 FQGTGA. The length of the CDR3 is 15 residues. The DNA for the CDR3 is TGTGCCAGCAGCCCCGGGGGAGGAGGGAACACTGAAGCTTTCTTT. Amino acid sequence: CASSPGGGGNTEAFF.

In this sample, this clone turned up a few times. The chain joins TRBV19 to TRBJ1-6; D not certain. The CDR3 sequence is 13 residues long. The V gene's germline CDR1 is LNHDA and CDR2 SQIVND (reference sequence). DNA for the CDR3: TGTGCTGCCGCTCCAGGAAATAATTCACCCCTCCACTTT. Amino acid sequence: CAAAPGNNSPLHF.

The chain combines TRBV15 with TRBJ2-5; the D gene is possibly TRBD2 (6 bases). Trimming took off 0 bases at V and 1 base at J, with 12 bases between the two ends. This CDR3 comprises 16 residues. Germline V gives CDR1 LNHNV, CDR2 YYDKDF (reference sequence). CDR3 loop: CATSRDIGSLQETQYF. The CDR3 nucleotides are TGTGCCACCAGCAGAGATATCGGGAGTCTCCAAGAGACCCAGTACTTC.

The chain joins TRBV7-9 to TRBJ1-1, with 9 bases lining up with TRBD1. The CDR3 loop spans 14 amino acids. V dropped 3 bases and J dropped 6; count of bases not matched to a gene: 5. Germline V gene sequence: CDR1 SEHNR, CDR2 FQNEAQ (reference sequence). The CDR3 DNA is TGTGCCAGCAGCTTTGGACAGGGGCTCGCTGAAGCTTTCTTT. Translating gives CASSFGQGLAEAFF.

The chain couples TRBV12-2 to TRBJ2-1; no DNA check was done on the table's D call, TRBD1. TRBV12-2 is tagged as a pseudogene. This CDR3 has 16 residues. The CDR3 reads CASRARGGRAVGEQFF. The CDR3 nucleotides read TGTGCAAGTCGCGCCCGAGGTGGCAGGGCGGTGGGTGAGCAGTTCTTC.

V and J are TRBV4-1 and TRBJ2-2; perhaps TRBD2 as D (5 bases). Germline loops: CDR1 MGHRA, CDR2 YSYEKL. There are 16 residues in the CDR3. V was cut by 6 bases and J by 4 bases, with 18 bases left in between. DNA of the CDR3: TGCGCCAGCAGACGACTCGCCGGGGAAGCCACCGGGGAGCTGTTTTTT. This translates into CASRRLAGEATGELFF.

This clone turned up a few times. This chain links TRBV6-5 with TRBJ2-1; D is possibly TRBD2 (5 bases). The CDR3 contains 14 residues. Trimming removed 2 bases from V and 6 bases from J, with 11 bases in between. Germline V gene sequence: CDR1 MNHEY, CDR2 SVGAGI. The CDR3 region has the DNA TGTGCCAGCAGTTACCCGAGCGGTGTCAATGAGCAGTTCTTC. It translates to CASSYPSGVNEQFF.

This sequence joins TRBV5-1 and TRBJ2-6, with D possibly matching TRBD1 (5 bases). Germline CDR1 is SGHRS and CDR2 is YFSETQ. Trimming pared 0 bases from V and 4 bases from J, leaving 11 bases between. CDR3 length: 16 amino acids. CDR3 region: CASSLGGALGANVLTF. Here the CDR3 DNA reads TGCGCCAGCAGCTTGGGTGGGGCGCTCGGGGCCAACGTCCTGACTTTC.

The chain uses TRBV2 and TRBJ1-1; 10 bases match TRBD1. The CDR3 extends over 16 amino acids. The V gene end was trimmed by 2 bases and the J gene end by 1 base; junction bases not matched to a gene: 4. CDR1 is SNHLY, CDR2 FYNNEI, per germline. The CDR3 nucleotides are TGTGCCAGCAGTGAAATTGGGACAGGGGCGAACACTGAAGCTTTCTTT. Translation gives CASSEIGTGANTEAFF.

This clone has only one observation. The V and J genes are TRBV9 and TRBJ2-7; tentatively, D is TRBD1 (6 bases). This CDR3 has 14 residues. V was clipped by 4 bases and J by 6 bases, with 17 bases between them. The germline V gene has CDR1 SGDLS and CDR2 YYNGEE. Here the CDR3 reads CASSPLGTRGEQYF. The CDR3 DNA sequence: TGTGCCAGCAGCCCCCTGGGGACACGGGGCGAGCAGTACTTC.

CDR3 sequence reads: CAWSRGGDGGYTF. The DNA for the CDR3 is TGTGCCTGGAGTCGCGGGGGGGATGGGGGCTACACCTTC. The V gene is TRBV30, the J gene TRBJ1-2, with D perhaps TRBD1 (5 bases). Trimming pared 2 bases from V and 8 bases from J, leaving 15 bases between. CDR1 is GTSNPN and CDR2 is SVGIG in the germline V gene (reference sequence). This CDR3 has 13 amino acids.

This clone turned up a few times. The chain carries TRBV6-6 and TRBJ1-1; 8 positions agree with TRBD1. The V and J ends lost 5 bases and 10 bases, in that order; junction bases with no gene match: 3. Looked up from germline, CDR1 is MNHNY and CDR2 is SVGAGI (reference sequence). CDR3 length: 11 residues. DNA of the CDR3: TGTGCCAGCAGTCCCACAGGGGGAGCTTTCTTT. Amino acids: CASSPTGGAFF.

The CDR3 reads CASSIGNSLRSGANVLTF. The DNA of the CDR3 is TGTGCCAGTAGTATAGGAAACAGCCTTAGGTCTGGGGCCAACGTCCTGACTTTC. This rearrangement joins TRBV19 to TRBJ2-6; D gene uncertain. Per germline, CDR1 LNHDA and CDR2 SQIVND (reference sequence). This CDR3 contains 18 residues. Between the trimmed V and J ends, which lost 1 base and 1 base, there was a span of 14 bases.